These 28 T cell receptor beta chains were sequenced from one sample in a study of T-cell memory formation after mild COVID-19. One entry per CDR3 protein results from TCRdb running MiXCR on the 5' RACE reads. The sample carries around 200,000 distinct CDR3 sequences, about 21% recorded once. The sample taken for sequencing was PBMCs or a T cell subset sorted from them (not recorded which). These receptors were taken from an adult woman who had mild COVID-19 (a few samples of this study predate the infection). Cell type and time point are not known.

In this sample, this clonotype turned up a few times. This chain links TRBV10-3 with TRBJ2-7; TRBD2 might be the D (6 bases). Germline CDR1 is ENHRY and CDR2 is SYGVKD. Trimming pared 4 bases from V and 5 bases from J, leaving 18 bases between. There are 15 residues in the CDR3. The CDR3 sequence: CAISARVSGKDEQYF. The CDR3 region has the DNA TGTGCCATCAGTGCCCGAGTTAGCGGAAAGGACGAGCAGTACTTC.

This clonotype was detected a few times. The rearrangement joins TRBV4-1 to TRBJ2-5; a possible D gene is TRBD1 (6 bases). V lost 4 bases and J lost 1, with 13 bases in between. This CDR3 has 15 amino acids. From germline, CDR1 is MGHRA and CDR2 YSYEKL. CDR3 DNA: TGCGCCAGCAGCCCCTCGACAGGCATCCAAGAGACCCAGTACTTC. This codes for CASSPSTGIQETQYF.

Concerning this clonotype itself: Germline is not matched at one junction end, which may reflect a read error. This chain links TRBV27 with TRBJ1-2; the match to TRBD1 covers 9 bases. This CDR3 spans 17 amino acids. The germline V gene encodes CDR1 MNHEY and CDR2 SMNVEV (reference sequence). The CDR3 DNA is TGTGCCAGCAGTTCTGTTTTTTGGGGGGACAGGGTTCATGGATACACCTTC. Translating it yields CASSSVFWGDRVHGYTF.

This clonotype was recorded many times. The V and J genes are TRBV7-9 and TRBJ2-7, with 9 positions matching TRBD1. The junction had 5 bases not matched to a gene; V was cut back by 6 bases and J by 2 bases. The germline V gene has CDR1 SEHNR and CDR2 FQNEAQ (reference sequence). The CDR3 has 14 amino acids. The CDR3 sequence: CASRRTGDPYEQYF. CDR3 bases: TGTGCCAGCAGGCGGACAGGGGATCCCTACGAGCAGTACTTC.

The V gene is TRBV27, the J gene TRBJ2-3, with 14 nucleotides matching TRBD2. J lost 6 bases, V lost 4 bases, and 6 bases had no gene match. CDR3 length: 16 residues. CDR1 MNHEY and CDR2 SMNVEV come from the germline V gene (reference sequence). The CDR3 DNA reads as TGTGCCAGCAGTTCCTGGACTAGCGGGGGGCTTGATACGCAGTATTTT. Its translation is CASSSWTSGGLDTQYF.

The chain is built from TRBV5-1 and TRBJ2-2; D is uncertain. Per the germline V gene, CDR1 is SGHRS and CDR2 is YFSETQ. V lost 0 bases to trimming and J lost 2 bases, with 8 bases between them. CDR3 length: 15 amino acids. For the CDR3, the DNA is TGCGCCAGCAGCTTGGCCCCAGGAAACACCGGGGAGCTGTTTTTT. Translation gives CASSLAPGNTGELFF.

This clonotype was seen a handful of times. V usage is TRBV29-1 and J usage is TRBJ1-1; D perhaps matches TRBD1 (6 bases). V lost 7 bases and J lost 3, with 12 bases in between. CDR1 and CDR2 from the germline V gene are SQVTM and ANQGSEA. The CDR3 spans 12 residues. The CDR3 region is CSEGGSDTEAFF. CDR3 DNA sequence: TGCAGCGAGGGGGGATCGGACACTGAAGCTTTCTTT.

The V gene is TRBV27, the J gene TRBJ2-5, with 10 bases that match TRBD2. Germline CDR1 is MNHEY and CDR2 is SMNVEV (reference sequence). The CDR3 runs 15 residues. V shed 5 bases, J shed 1 base, and the junction held 4 bases outside the gene matches. CDR3 bases: TGTGCCAGCAGTCGCAGCGGGGGGGTCCAAGAGACCCAGTACTTC. Protein sequence: CASSRSGGVQETQYF.

The DNA of the CDR3 is TGTGCCAGCAGCTTTGGGGACGGGGGGGCAGATACGCAGTATTTT. It codes for CASSFGDGGADTQYF. The chain has TRBV5-5 and TRBJ2-3, with 8 nucleotides matching TRBD2. This CDR3 region has 15 residues. Germline V lookup: CDR1 SGHKS, CDR2 YYEKEE (reference sequence). J was trimmed by 4 bases and V by 2 bases; bases with no gene match: 6.

This clonotype was counted at least ten times. The V gene is TRBV27, the J gene TRBJ2-4, with 7 bases matching TRBD1. The germline gives CDR1 MNHEY, CDR2 SMNVEV (reference sequence). The CDR3 is 14 residues long. After removal of 6 bases from V and 2 bases from J, the junction contained 4 bases not matched to a gene. CDR3 nucleotide sequence: TGTGCCAGCAGGGTCAGGGGGACCAAAAACATTCAGTACTTC. Translating gives CASRVRGTKNIQYF.

The chain joins TRBV4-1 to TRBJ2-7; 10 nucleotides match TRBD1. The CDR3 runs 16 residues. The V gene end was trimmed by 1 base and the J gene end by 5 bases; junction bases not matched to a gene: 8. Looked up from germline, CDR1 is MGHRA and CDR2 is YSYEKL. Here the CDR3 reads CASSQGGQGLGNEQYF. In DNA form, the CDR3 reads TGCGCCAGCAGCCAAGGGGGACAGGGGCTTGGGAACGAGCAGTACTTC.

This clonotype was found once. The chain's CDR3 is CSARGLAGDSADTQYF. For the CDR3, the DNA is TGCAGTGCTAGAGGACTAGCGGGGGATAGTGCAGATACGCAGTATTTT. The chain joins TRBV20-1 to TRBJ2-3, with 12 bases identical to TRBD2. This CDR3 spans 16 amino acids. Trimming removed 1 base from V and 4 bases from J; junction bases left unmatched: 6. Germline V lookup: CDR1 DFQATT, CDR2 SNEGSKA (reference sequence).

The chain employs TRBV12-3 or TRBV12-4 and TRBJ1-1, with D possibly matching TRBD1 (6 bases). The V and J ends lost 10 bases and 11 bases respectively, with 17 bases between them. CDR3 size: 11 residues. The CDR3 DNA is TGTGCCACCTCGCCCCAGGGGAGTGCTTTCTTT. It specifies CATSPQGSAFF.

The chain has TRBV6-5 and TRBJ2-7; the D call may be TRBD1 or TRBD2 (5 bases each). CDR3 size: 13 residues. Germline-derived CDR1 and CDR2 are MNHEY and SVGAGI. Trimming shortened V by 7 bases and J by 4 bases, and 14 bases separated the two germline ends. CDR3 region: CASTLGEGYEQYF. CDR3 in DNA: TGTGCCAGCACTTTAGGAGAGGGGTACGAGCAGTACTTC.

This clonotype appeared a few times. The chain is built from TRBV6-5 and TRBJ1-1; D may be TRBD1 (6 bases). Trimming removed 4 bases at V and 1 base at J, with 13 bases between. The germline V gene encodes CDR1 MNHEY and CDR2 SVGAGI. The CDR3 sequence is 15 residues long. The CDR3 spells CASSSSETGNTEAFF. DNA of the CDR3: TGTGCCAGCAGTTCCTCCGAGACAGGGAACACTGAAGCTTTCTTT.

The CDR3 nucleotides read TGTGCCAGCAGCTTTCCCCCGGGTCCCACCGGGGAGCTGTTTTTT. It codes for CASSFPPGPTGELFF. The chain couples TRBV7-8 to TRBJ2-2; D remains ambiguous. The CDR3 has 15 amino acids. Germline-derived CDR1 and CDR2 are SGHVS and FQNEAQ. Trimming took off 3 bases at V and 4 bases at J, with 12 bases between the two ends.

This clonotype appeared a few times. The chain uses TRBV7-2 and TRBJ1-3; D is perhaps TRBD1 (5 bases). Trimming removed 3 bases at V and 0 bases at J, with 6 bases between. Germline loops: CDR1 SGHTA, CDR2 FQGNSA. This CDR3 has 14 amino acids. As DNA, the CDR3 is TGTGCCAGCAGCTTTACAGGCTCTGGAAACACCATATATTTT. It yields the protein CASSFTGSGNTIYF. Looking up the rest from reference TRBV7-2 and TRBJ1-3 gives the full variable domain: GAGVSQSPSNKVTEKGKDVELRCDPISGHTALYWYRQSLGQGLEFLIYFQGNSAPDKSGLPSDRFSAERTGGSVSTLTIQRTQQEDSAVYLCASSFTGSGNTIYFGEGSWLTVV.

This clonotype was seen only a few times. This chain links TRBV20-1 with TRBJ2-1; D gene ambiguous. The germline V gene encodes CDR1 DFQATT and CDR2 SNEGSKA (reference sequence). V lost 6 bases to trimming and J lost 8 bases, with 11 bases between them. The CDR3 consists of 11 residues. CDR3 DNA sequence: TGCAGTGCCGGGTCTCCGTATGAGCAGTTCTTC. It is translated as CSAGSPYEQFF.

A few counts support this clonotype. The CDR3 region is CATSEGTGFNYGYTF. CDR3 nucleotides: TGTGCCACCAGTGAGGGAACGGGGTTTAACTATGGCTACACCTTC. The V gene is TRBV24-1, the J gene TRBJ1-2, with D unresolved. The germline CDR1 and CDR2 sequences are KGHDR and SFDVKD. The length of the CDR3 is 15 residues. V was clipped by 4 bases and J by 1 base, with 12 bases between them.

The gene calls are TRBV16 and TRBJ1-1; 8 nucleotides line up with TRBD1. After removal of 1 base from V and 7 bases from J, the junction contained 11 bases not matched to a gene. CDR3 length: 16 residues. Germline assignment: CDR1 KGHSY and CDR2 FQNENV. CDR3 in DNA: TGTGCCAGCAGCCAATATATCGGACAGGGTCAGGATGAAGCTTTCTTT. Amino acid sequence: CASSQYIGQGQDEAFF.

This clonotype came up a few times. The chain is built from TRBV25-1 and TRBJ2-7; the match to TRBD2 covers 16 bases. V shed 6 bases, J shed 3 bases, and the junction held 11 bases outside the gene matches. Germline CDR1 is MGHDK and CDR2 is SYGVNS. The CDR3 contains 18 residues. The chain's CDR3 is CASSGTSGGASTVYEQYF. The CDR3 nucleotides read TGTGCCAGCAGCGGGACTAGCGGGGGGGCATCCACAGTCTACGAGCAGTACTTC.

The chain recombines TRBV9 with TRBJ2-7; D uncertain. Germline V CDR1 and CDR2: SGDLS, YYNGEE. This CDR3 is built from 15 residues. Deletions cut 3 bases from V and 3 bases from J, with 16 bases between. The CDR3 sequence: CASSETGRSGYEQYF. As DNA, the CDR3 is TGTGCCAGCAGCGAGACCGGTCGGTCTGGCTACGAGCAGTACTTC.

This clonotype was found many times. This sequence joins TRBV4-1 and TRBJ2-5, with TRBD2 identical over 9 bases. V gave up 4 bases and J gave up 1 base; unmatched junction bases: 16. The CDR3 has 19 residues. Germline V lookup: CDR1 MGHRA, CDR2 YSYEKL. The CDR3 spells CASSPGGRASGAPQETQYF. The CDR3 coding sequence is TGCGCCAGCAGCCCAGGGGGTAGGGCTAGCGGGGCGCCCCAAGAGACCCAGTACTTC.

The CDR3 coding sequence is TGTGCCAGCAGCTTCGAACCTGCGGATACGCAGTATTTT. Residues: CASSFEPADTQYF. The rearrangement links TRBV7-6 to TRBJ2-3; D uncertain. This CDR3 is 13 amino acids long. CDR1 and CDR2 (germline): SGHVS, FNYEAQ. V shed 3 bases and J shed 6 bases, with 10 bases lying between them.

CDR3 DNA sequence: TGTGCCACCAGTATGGGGGGAGCCTACAATGAGCAGTTCTTC. This gives the protein CATSMGGAYNEQFF. The chain carries TRBV24-1 and TRBJ2-1, with D maybe TRBD2 (6 bases). V was shortened by 6 bases and J by 2 bases, with 10 bases between the two germline ends. Germline CDR1 reads KGHDR; CDR2 reads SFDVKD. This CDR3 is built from 14 residues.

This clonotype was observed many times. This chain connects TRBV4-1 to TRBJ2-1; possible D gene TRBD2, 6 bases. The germline V and J ends were trimmed by 4 bases and 4 bases, with 20 bases remaining between them. Germline V gene sequence: CDR1 MGHRA, CDR2 YSYEKL. This CDR3 contains 17 residues. The CDR3, as DNA: TGCGCCAGCAGCCTCAGAGGTTGGTGGGGGGAGTACAATGAGCAGTTCTTC. Translation gives CASSLRGWWGEYNEQFF.

V usage is TRBV10-3 and J usage is TRBJ2-1; possible D gene TRBD2, 5 bases. Germline V lookup: CDR1 ENHRY, CDR2 SYGVKD. Trimming removed 3 bases at V and 6 bases at J, with 12 bases between. The CDR3 runs 14 residues. The DNA for the CDR3 is TGTGCCATCAGTGACCCGGGATCGGGCAATGAGCAGTTCTTC. Its protein product is CAISDPGSGNEQFF.

V and J are TRBV29-1 and TRBJ1-2; D gene ambiguous. This CDR3 region has 12 residues. Trimming removed 4 bases from V and 7 bases from J, with 13 bases in between. CDR1 and CDR2 (germline): SQVTM, ANQGSEA. The CDR3 spells CSVGGLNPGYTF. The CDR3 DNA sequence: TGCAGCGTTGGGGGTCTCAATCCTGGCTACACCTTC.